The entry below gives a single TCR beta chain sequence along with its context. What it binds is unknown. Both subsets, CD45RA+ naive and CD45RA-negative memory, were split from the CD4+ cells. The data were taken from a study of shared clonotypes between healthy human individuals. Study-wide background: There were three CD4 naive, three CD4 memory, two CD8 naive and one CD8 memory plates per donor. General observations from the study: Clonotype sharing among the donors was expected to vary with sequencing depth.

Clones were sequenced by immunoSEQ multiplex PCR, and TCRdb holds only the in-frame ones, with some missing. This sample has about 2 million clones, with 85% to 95% found just once. J gave up 4 bases and V 8 bases, and 4 bases lay outside the gene matches. The CDR3 consists of 13 residues. CDR1 and CDR2 from the germline V gene are MNHEY and SVGAGI. This rearrangement joins TRBV6-5 to TRBJ1-3; 8 positions agree with TRBD1. This receptor was identified in a man between 18 and 35 years old in good health. The material sequenced was naive CD4+ T cells sorted from blood. Subset: CD45RA+ positively selected. The CDR3: CASQGARGNTIYF. The CDR3, as DNA: TGTGCCAGCCAGGGGGCACGGGGAAACACCATATATTTT.